This TCR beta chain is drawn from a study of beta chain features in type 1 diabetes. Across the whole study: Examination of sorted cells across all samples involved about 99 million cells. The study's findings and limits: There was a moderate but significant shortening of TCRB CDR3s in all four CD4+ subsets of Type 1 diabetes patients.

cDNA synthesis used the whole RNA isolate, giving expressed TCRB sequences. Deep immunoSEQ sequencing covered naive, central memory and regulatory T cell samples. Data came from immunoSEQ multiplex PCR; TCRdb stores just in-frame clones and leaves some out. Here the sample spans about 370,000 clones, 8% to 10% being singletons. The CDR3 is made up of 14 amino acids. Trimming left V 5 bases short and J 5 bases short, with 13 bases between. Germline values: CDR1 MDHEN, CDR2 SYDVKM. A CD45RO/CCR7/CD25/CD127/CD95/CD27 panel sorted naive, central memory, regulatory and stem cell-like memory CD4+ cells. The purity of all sorted populations exceeded 98%. This clone was observed a few times. Antigen unknown.

This TCR was sampled from a man aged 25-40 years with type 1 diabetes. Sequencing was carried out using central memory CD4+ T cells from blood. The rearrangement joins TRBV28 to TRBJ1-5; D is ambiguous. The CDR3: CASSGGSGHQPQHF. The CDR3 DNA follows: TGTGCCAGCAGTGGCGGGTCCGGCCATCAGCCCCAGCATTTT.